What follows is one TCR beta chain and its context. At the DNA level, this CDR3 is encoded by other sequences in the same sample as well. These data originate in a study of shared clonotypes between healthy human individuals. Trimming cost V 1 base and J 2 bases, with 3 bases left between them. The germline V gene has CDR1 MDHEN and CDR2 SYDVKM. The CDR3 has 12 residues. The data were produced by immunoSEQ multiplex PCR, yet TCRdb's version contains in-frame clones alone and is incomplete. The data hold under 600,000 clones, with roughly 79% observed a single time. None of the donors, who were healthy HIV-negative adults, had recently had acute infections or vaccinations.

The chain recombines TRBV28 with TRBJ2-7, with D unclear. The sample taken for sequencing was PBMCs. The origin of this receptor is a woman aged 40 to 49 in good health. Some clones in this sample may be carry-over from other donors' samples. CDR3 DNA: TGTGCCAGCAGTTTATTGACCTACGAGCAGTACTTC. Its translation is CASSLLTYEQYF.